This TCR beta chain emerged from a study of T cells in Graves' hyperthyroidism and ophthalmopathy (dated by TCRdb to the late 2010s). A note on the overall study: Peripheral blood was collected at initial diagnosis, before any treatment. Whether ophthalmopathy could be predicted prospectively was tested in an independent validation cohort made up of approximately 19 hyperthyroidism patients plus 17 patients who later progressed to ophthalmopathy. After blood sampling, hyperthyroidism patients were treated with methimazole at a starting dose of 30 mg daily, and ophthalmopathy patients were treated with high-dose intravenous methylprednisolone. TCR V-J signatures able to tell the groups apart were searched for in a discovery cohort of 100 patients, of whom more than 40 had Graves' ophthalmopathy and around 57 had stable Graves' hyperthyroidism. Thyroid tissue and blood T-cell repertoires from more than five Graves' hyperthyroidism patients were also compared in the study. The 100 discovery patients were divided at random into training and test sets in a 7:3 ratio. The paper reports TCR Vbeta CDR3 sequencing of roughly 140 peripheral blood samples: some 41 ophthalmopathy, under 80 hyperthyroidism and around 17 progressor patients. Study-wide findings and limitations: In validation, the model predicted progression to ophthalmopathy a median of around 6.5 months before onset, with roughly 70% sensitivity and about 72% specificity. A model built on a 13 V-J signature distinguished ophthalmopathy from stable hyperthyroidism, reaching over 85% sensitivity and 81.08% specificity in cross-validation and 80%/75% in testing. Sample size was not statistically predetermined, and blinding of investigators to group allocation was not performed. Most expanded thyroid clonotypes (frequency above 0.001) were also found in blood, which suggests that blood repertoires may mirror thyroid immune responses.

The TCR beta CDR3 regions were amplified from RNA transcripts. The first round of RT-PCR for the TCR CDR3 was performed with the HTBI primer set and the Qiagen OneStep RT-PCR kit. A second multiplex PCR round built the libraries, followed by size selection and purification. The libraries were sequenced on an Illumina HiSeq2000 using paired-end 100 bp reads. Per the source publication's procedure: Raw data were processed with SOAPnuke, discarding reads with adapters, uncalled bases, mean Phred below 15, or no exact constant-primer or identifier match. COPE v1.2.5 was used to merge the high-quality paired reads, and each unique nucleotide sequence was defined as a clonotype. MiTCR v1.1 was used to align the clonotypes against IMGT TRBV, TRBD and TRBJ reference segments. The analysis included only V-J combinations with a frequency above 0.0001, which together covered around 99% of the repertoires. The TCS score was defined as the ratio of F50 (clonal expansion) to E x V (chaos), calculated using BLOSUM62-based TCRdist between CDR3 peptides within each V-J. Welch's t-statistics and random forest reduced fewer than 600 V-J features to under 15, which were used in a naive Bayes classifier (R e1071). TCRdb passed the public sequencing reads through fastp at Q25 and MiXCR, retaining productive beta sequences. Rows with one shared CDR3 protein collapse into an entry with the most common genes and DNA. TCRdb, not the authors, supplied the V and J calls. Recorded for this sample are about 130,000 distinct CDR3 sequences; around 21% of them occurred a single time. Roughly 71% of the sample is taken by the ten largest.

Regarding this clonotype: Its antigen is currently not known. Per-base qualities were not stored, and no clone one base away is much larger.

The germline V gene specifies MNHNS as CDR1 and SASEGT as CDR2. The CDR3, cysteine through phenylalanine, is 11 amino acids long. The sequence is cut down to CDR3 DNA, 33 bases in frame from base 1. At the junction V is shortened by 7 bases and J by 10 bases, with 11 bases in between. Hyperthyroidism patients were newly diagnosed, with disease duration under 2 months, and aged 18 to 65 years. The study excluded patients with uncontrolled infections, other autoimmune diseases, pregnancy or lactation. Clinical symptoms, serum thyroxine and TRAb, thyroid ultrasound, and orbital computed tomography formed the basis for the diagnoses. Blood from progressor patients was drawn when they were first diagnosed with hyperthyroidism, before any ophthalmopathy symptoms appeared. PBMCs were separated from 10 ml of fresh peripheral blood using Ficoll-Paque density gradient centrifugation. Patients classed as progressors first received a Graves' hyperthyroidism diagnosis and then went on to develop ophthalmopathy during follow-up. Trizol reagent was used to extract total RNA, and RNA quality was then checked on an Agilent 2100 Bioanalyzer.

The receptor was derived from a woman between 50 and 59 years old with Graves' hyperthyroidism that later progressed to Graves' ophthalmopathy. The sequence is built from TRBV6-1 and TRBJ2-1; the D gene cannot be resolved reliably. Sequencing was performed on blood. This receptor has the CDR3 CASIDSDEQFF. The nucleotide sequence is TGTGCCAGCATAGACTCGGACGAGCAGTTCTTC.